A selection of T cell receptor beta chains follows, all from one sample in a study of technical replicates of blood from a few donors. Method: immunoSEQ multiplex PCR; TCRdb's copy keeps in-frame clones and lacks some. The sample records nearly 80,000 clones, 90% to 95% being singletons. The specimen was T cells isolated from PBMCs. The receptors come from a human donor in good health. The CDR3 runs from the conserved cysteine through the conserved F or W. The D gene is left open where the match is weak. Rows give clone size only sometimes, using once, few, many, or a class for an expanded clone.

TRBD1,NA,TRBJ1-2,TRBV29-1,TGCAGCGTTGAAATTACAGGGGCTGGCTACACCTTC,CSVEITGAGYTF
NA,once,TRBJ2-2,TRBV20-1,TGCAGTGCTAGGTCAGGGAGGGAGCTGTTTTTT,CSARSGRELFF
NA,NA,TRBJ1-1,TRBV14,TGTGCCAGCAGCCCCCAGGTTCTGGTGAACACTGAAGCTTTCTTT,CASSPQVLVNTEAFF
NA,NA,TRBJ1-2,TRBV27,TGTGCCAGCAGTTTATCCCCCGGGAATAACTATGGCTACACCTTC,CASSLSPGNNYGYTF
TRBD1,NA,TRBJ2-3,TRBV5-1,TGCGCCAGCAGCTCGAACGGACAGGGTGTCACAGATACGCAGTATTTT,CASSSNGQGVTDTQYF
NA,NA,TRBJ1-2,TRBV18,TGTGCCAGCTCACCTGAGGTTAGAGGAGATGGCTACACCTTC,CASSPEVRGDGYTF
NA,NA,TRBJ1-2,TRBV14,TGTGCCAGCAGCCAAGCCACAGGGAACTATGGCTACACCTTC,CASSQATGNYGYTF
TRBD1,once,TRBJ1-4,TRBV7-9,TGTGCCAGCAGCTTAGAGGGACAGGGCCGTGAAAAACTGTTTTTT,CASSLEGQGREKLFF
NA,NA,TRBJ1-2,TRBV5-1,TGCGCCAGCAGCTTGGATTCAGGGGCCCCCTATGGCTACACCTTC,CASSLDSGAPYGYTF
TRBD2,NA,TRBJ2-7,TRBV6-5,TGTGCCAGCAGTTACTCAAAAGAGCGGGAGAAGTACTTC,CASSYSKEREKYF
NA,NA,TRBJ2-1,TRBV2,TGTGCCAGTCCAGGGGGAGGATCAGGGAATGAGCAGTTCTTC,CASPGGGSGNEQFF
NA,NA,TRBJ1-1,TRBV15,TGTGCCACCAGCAGAGATCGGGGGGCGCGGAACACTGAAGCTTTCTTT,CATSRDRGARNTEAFF
TRBD2,once,TRBJ2-2,TRBV29-1,TGCAGCGTTCTAGCGGGGTCGAACACCGGGGAGCTGTTTTTT,CSVLAGSNTGELFF
TRBD1,NA,TRBJ2-6,TRBV7-9,TGTGCCAGCAGTTTAGGACAGGGGATTTCTGGGGCCAACGTCCTGACTTTC,CASSLGQGISGANVLTF
NA,NA,TRBJ2-1,TRBV6-6,TGTGCCAGCAGCCAATTGCAGGTTAATGAGCAGTTCTTC,CASSQLQVNEQFF
NA,NA,TRBJ2-3,TRBV2,TGTGCCAGCAGCGAAGGCGTAGCAGATACGCAGTATTTT,CASSEGVADTQYF
TRBD1,NA,TRBJ1-3,TRBV18,TGTGCCAGCTCACAGCGAACCGGGACAGGGGCCTCAATCTCTGGAAACACCATATATTTT,CASSQRTGTGASISGNTIYF
TRBD1,NA,TRBJ1-5,TRBV19,TGTGCCAGTAGCTCCACTGACAGGGGTCAGCCCCAGCATTTT,CASSSTDRGQPQHF
TRBD1,NA,TRBJ1-2,TRBV27,TGTGCCAGCTATGGACAGGGAGACTATGGCTACACCTTC,CASYGQGDYGYTF
NA,NA,TRBJ2-1,TRBV25-1,TGTGCCAGCAGTGAAACTAGGATACTATACAATGAGCAGTTCTTC,CASSETRILYNEQFF
TRBD1,NA,TRBJ1-2,TRBV6-5,TGTGCCAGCAGTTACAGTTCAGGGGGCGTCTATGGCTACACCTTC,CASSYSSGGVYGYTF
TRBD2,NA,TRBJ2-7,TRBV7-2,TGTGCCAGCAGCCTTAGCGGGATGAACTCCTACGAGCAGTACTTC,CASSLSGMNSYEQYF
TRBD1,NA,TRBJ2-7,TRBV19,TGTGCCAGTAGCCCCGGGACAGGGGGGTCCTACGAGCAGTACTTC,CASSPGTGGSYEQYF
TRBD1,NA,TRBJ1-1,TRBV6-5,TGTGCCAGCAACAGGGGGCTTAGCACTGAAGCTTTCTTT,CASNRGLSTEAFF
NA,NA,TRBJ2-6,TRBV19,TGTGCCAGTAGTATTGCAGGGTCTGGGGCCAACGTCCTGACTTTC,CASSIAGSGANVLTF
NA,NA,TRBJ1-2,TRBV18,TGTGCCAGCTCACCATCCGGGGAATATGGCTACACCTTC,CASSPSGEYGYTF
TRBD1,NA,TRBJ2-6,TRBV14,TGTGCCAGCAGCCAAGTCTATGGACAGGGGGCGCTCGGGGCCAACGTCCTGACTTTC,CASSQVYGQGALGANVLTF
NA,NA,TRBJ2-2,TRBV11-1,TGTGCCAGCAGCCGGGATACCGGGGAGCTGTTTTTT,CASSRDTGELFF
NA,NA,TRBJ1-2,TRBV2,TGTGCCAGCAGGACAGATCGTTTCTATGGCTACACCTTC,CASRTDRFYGYTF
NA,NA,TRBJ1-5,TRBV6-5,TGTGCCACAGGGCTTCGACAGCCCCAGCATTTT,CATGLRQPQHF
NA,NA,TRBJ2-7,TRBV29-1,TGCAGCATAAAGGAGGCCTACGAGCAGTACTTC,CSIKEAYEQYF
TRBD1,NA,TRBJ1-1,TRBV19,TGTGCCAGTAGACGGGGGACAGGGGGGAAGTTTGGCACTGAAGCTTTCTTT,CASRRGTGGKFGTEAFF
NA,NA,TRBJ1-2,TRBV29-1,TGCAGTGCAACAGCTAACTATGGCTACACCTTC,CSATANYGYTF
TRBD1,few,TRBJ1-5,TRBV2,TGTGCCAGCAGTCCGGGACAGGGAAACAATCAGCCCCAGCATTTT,CASSPGQGNNQPQHF
NA,NA,TRBJ2-1,TRBV7-3,TGTGCCAGCAGCTTGGGAGTGAGAAGTGAGCAGTTCTTC,CASSLGVRSEQFF
TRBD2,once,TRBJ2-3,TRBV4-3,TGCGCCAGCAGCCAAGATATAGGCCTAGCGGGAGTCGGCACAGATACGCAGTATTTT,CASSQDIGLAGVGTDTQYF
TRBD1,NA,TRBJ1-4,TRBV28,TGTGCCAGCCGCTCGGACAGGGAAGATGAAAAACTGTTTTTT,CASRSDREDEKLFF
TRBD1,NA,TRBJ1-5,TRBV6-5,TGTGCCAGCAGTCCGGGGACAGTCAATCAGCCCCAGCATTTT,CASSPGTVNQPQHF
TRBD2,NA,TRBJ2-7,TRBV6-5,TGTGCCAGCAGTTGGGGAGATAGCGGGATCCTCCGCGAGCAGTACTTC,CASSWGDSGILREQYF
TRBD1,NA,TRBJ1-1,TRBV11-3,TGTGCCAGCAGCCATACCCGGGGACAGGGGAACACTGAAGCTTTCTTT,CASSHTRGQGNTEAFF
TRBD1,NA,TRBJ1-4,TRBV7-9,TGTGCCAGCAGCTTCACAGGGGGCGAACTGTTTTTT,CASSFTGGELFF
TRBD1,few,TRBJ1-1,TRBV19,TGTGCCAGTACGGAAGACAGGGGATGGGCGAACACTGAAGCTTTCTTT,CASTEDRGWANTEAFF
NA,once,TRBJ2-7,TRBV28,TGTGCCAGCAGCTTTATTTCCTACGAGCAGTACTTC,CASSFISYEQYF
TRBD2,NA,TRBJ2-1,TRBV4-3,TGCGCCAGCAGATCCGGGACTAGCAATAATTTCAATGAGCAGTTCTTC,CASRSGTSNNFNEQFF
TRBD1,NA,TRBJ2-7,TRBV27,TGTGCCAGCAGTTTAGCAGGGGGTTACTACGAGCAGTACTTC,CASSLAGGYYEQYF
NA,NA,TRBJ1-3,TRBV6-5,TGTGCCAGCAGCGATGGGACTTACTCTGGAAACACCATATATTTT,CASSDGTYSGNTIYF
NA,NA,TRBJ2-1,TRBV10-3,TGTGCCATCAGGGACTCCATAAATGAGCAGTTCTTC,CAIRDSINEQFF
NA,NA,TRBJ2-3,TRBV9,TGTGCCAGCAGCGCTCTGGGGGACGGGGGTACGCAGTATTTT,CASSALGDGGTQYF